The 20 T cell receptor beta chains below all came from one sample that was sequenced in a study of blood T cell repertoires in COVID-19. TCRdb's table, derived via immunoSEQ multiplex PCR, lists solely in-frame clones and lacks some. The sample carries about 200,000 clones, roughly 80% recorded once. Sequencing used PBMCs or T cells enriched from blood (not recorded which). The source of these receptors is a man aged 35 to 55 who had recovered from COVID-19.

This chain links TRBV7-9 with TRBJ2-1; possible D gene TRBD1, 6 bases. Germline CDR1 is SEHNR and CDR2 is FQNEAQ (reference sequence). V shed 4 bases and J shed 9 bases, with 10 bases lying between them. This CDR3 is 12 amino acids long. The CDR3 reads CASSSGGIEQFF. The CDR3 nucleotides read TGTGCCAGCAGCTCTGGGGGCATTGAGCAGTTCTTC.

The chain uses TRBV28 and TRBJ2-7; possibly TRBD2 for D (6 bases). The CDR3 consists of 15 residues. Germline loops: CDR1 MDHEN, CDR2 SYDVKM. The V end was cut by 4 bases, the J end by 5 bases, with 18 bases between. CDR3 in DNA: TGTGCCAGCAGTTGGGAAGGATTGGGAGGCGACGAGCAGTACTTC. Its translation is CASSWEGLGGDEQYF.

V and J are TRBV7-3 and TRBJ2-1; D is perhaps TRBD2 (5 bases). V shed 5 bases and J shed 6 bases, with 14 bases lying between them. The CDR3 runs 14 residues. Germline CDR1 SGHTA, CDR2 FQGTGA. The CDR3 here is CASSRLAEINEQFF. DNA of the CDR3: TGTGCCAGCAGCCGCCTAGCAGAGATCAATGAGCAGTTCTTC.

The chain couples TRBV4-2 to TRBJ2-5; 8 bases are a match to TRBD2. CDR1 LGHNA and CDR2 YNFKEQ come from the germline V gene. This CDR3 is 18 amino acids long. The ends lost 0 bases at V and 2 bases at J; junction bases unmatched: 11. CDR3 protein: CASSQDSDWTSPQETQYF. The CDR3, as DNA: TGTGCCAGCAGCCAAGATAGTGATTGGACTAGCCCACAAGAGACCCAGTACTTC.

V is TRBV7-8 and J is TRBJ1-3; unclear D gene. Germline assignment: CDR1 SGHVS and CDR2 FQNEAQ. V dropped 6 bases and J dropped 0 bases, with 15 bases sitting between them. The CDR3 is made up of 16 amino acids. CDR3 in DNA: TGTGCCAGCAGTTATACAGCCTCGAGCTCTGGAAACACCATATATTTT. This encodes CASSYTASSSGNTIYF. Complete variable domain (other parts from reference TRBV7-8 and TRBJ1-3): GAGVSQSPRYKVAKRGQDVALRCDPISGHVSLFWYQQALGQGPEFLTYFQNEAQLDKSGLPSDRFFAERPEGSVSTLKIQRTQQEDSAVYLCASSYTASSSGNTIYFGEGSWLTVV.

This clone was observed a handful of times. The chain combines TRBV9 with TRBJ1-4; D ambiguous. The CDR3 covers 17 residues. Germline values: CDR1 SGDLS, CDR2 YYNGEE. Trimming left V 4 bases short and J 8 bases short, with 24 bases between. This CDR3 reads CASSSPRGGNDGEKLFF. The CDR3, as DNA: TGTGCCAGCAGCTCCCCCCGTGGAGGAAACGATGGAGAAAAACTGTTTTTT.

The table lists this clone with a few counts. This sequence joins TRBV19 and TRBJ1-2, with no clear D. V was clipped by 2 bases and J by 4 bases, with 11 bases between them. CDR1 and CDR2 (germline): LNHDA, SQIVND (reference sequence). This CDR3 region has 14 residues. The CDR3 nucleotides read TGTGCCAGTAGTATAAAAGGAGAGTTCTATGGCTACACCTTC. Encoded protein: CASSIKGEFYGYTF.

This chain uses TRBV20-1 with TRBJ1-2; no definite D call. This CDR3 is built from 11 residues. V lost 6 bases and J 3 bases, leaving 8 bases between the germline ends. Germline V gene data show CDR1 as DFQATT and CDR2 as SNEGSKA (reference sequence). The CDR3 DNA is TGCAGTGCAGCAACAGACTATGGCTACACCTTC. Protein: CSAATDYGYTF.

This sequence joins TRBV7-3 and TRBJ2-1; possibly TRBD1 for D (6 bases). The CDR3 consists of 17 residues. The germline gives CDR1 SGHTA, CDR2 FQGTGA. V lost 1 base and J 5 bases, leaving 18 bases between the germline ends. The CDR3 region is CASSLMGAPQGHNEQFF. The CDR3 bases are TGTGCCAGCAGCTTAATGGGGGCCCCGCAGGGGCACAATGAGCAGTTCTTC.

In DNA, the CDR3 is TGCGCCAGCAGTCCAGGACAGATTCTTAACTATGGCTACACCTTC. Its translation is CASSPGQILNYGYTF. This chain uses TRBV23-1 with TRBJ1-2, with a tentative D call TRBD1 (6 bases). TRBV23-1 is an open reading frame whose function is uncertain. This CDR3 is built from 15 residues. The V end was cut by 4 bases, the J end by 1 base, with 13 bases between.

The chain has TRBV5-1 and TRBJ2-2; TRBD2 is a possible D gene (6 bases). This CDR3 has 15 amino acids. CDR1 and CDR2 from the germline V gene are SGHRS and YFSETQ. The V and J ends lost 1 base and 3 bases respectively, with 10 bases between them. The CDR3 sequence is CASSLIGGYTGELFF. The CDR3 DNA sequence: TGCGCCAGCAGCTTGATAGGAGGGTACACCGGGGAGCTGTTTTTT.

The table lists this clone with a few counts. The V gene is TRBV4-2, the J gene TRBJ1-2; no clear D. The V end lost 2 bases, the J end lost 1 base, and 8 bases lay between the germline ends. The germline gives CDR1 LGHNA, CDR2 YNFKEQ. This CDR3 region has 14 residues. The CDR3 nucleotides are TGTGCCAGCAGCCAACCAGGAGGTAACTATGGCTACACCTTC. Translating gives CASSQPGGNYGYTF.

The chain recombines TRBV2 with TRBJ1-6; D remains ambiguous. Germline CDR1 is SNHLY and CDR2 is FYNNEI. V was pared by 3 bases and J by 9 bases, with 12 bases between. CDR3 length: 14 residues. The CDR3 DNA sequence: TGTGCCAGCAGTGAGGACTTGTCTGTTTCACCCCTCCACTTT. This translates into CASSEDLSVSPLHF.

The chain combines TRBV10-3 with TRBJ1-2; 8 bases are a match to TRBD1. CDR3 length equals 15 residues. The junction had 8 bases not matched to a gene; V was cut back by 6 bases and J by 2 bases. CDR1 is ENHRY and CDR2 is SYGVKD in the germline V gene. CDR3 in DNA: TGTGCCATCAGCCGAGAGAACAGGGGGAACTATGGCTACACCTTC. Translating it yields CAISRENRGNYGYTF.

The chain carries TRBV5-4 and TRBJ1-3; D possibly corresponds to TRBD1 (6 bases). The germline V and J ends were trimmed by 3 bases and 0 bases, with 16 bases remaining between them. Germline values: CDR1 SGHNT, CDR2 YYREEE (reference sequence). The CDR3 runs 17 residues. The CDR3 region has the DNA TGTGCCAGCAGCTGGGGGATGACAGGCCTCTCTGGAAACACCATATATTTT. Translated: CASSWGMTGLSGNTIYF.

The CDR3 DNA reads TGTGCCAGCAGGATGGGTGGGACTAGCGGGTACAATGAGCAGTTCTTC. Translation gives CASRMGGTSGYNEQFF. The V gene is TRBV7-2, the J gene TRBJ2-1; 12 bases match TRBD2. Germline V CDR1 and CDR2: SGHTA, FQGNSA. This CDR3 is 16 amino acids long. With V trimmed by 6 bases and J by 4 bases, 7 bases remained unmatched.

The chain uses TRBV6-2 or TRBV6-3 and TRBJ1-1; D unclear. The CDR3 extends over 18 amino acids. V lost 2 bases to trimming and J lost 1 base, with 20 bases between them. CDR1 MNHEY and CDR2 SVGEGT come from the germline V gene. The CDR3 reads CASSYDLSGSIWNTEAFF. The CDR3 nucleotides read TGTGCCAGCAGTTACGACTTGTCGGGGTCAATCTGGAACACTGAAGCTTTCTTT.

This chain joins TRBV19 and TRBJ1-3, with a tentative D call TRBD1 (6 bases). Germline V lookup: CDR1 LNHDA, CDR2 SQIVND (reference sequence). Trimming left V 7 bases short and J 0 bases short, with 16 bases between. The CDR3 sequence is 16 residues long. CDR3 sequence: CASINFGRGSGNTIYF. CDR3 coding DNA: TGTGCCAGTATTAACTTCGGCAGGGGCTCTGGAAACACCATATATTTT.

This clone was recorded only once. The chain carries TRBV19 and TRBJ1-5, with 7 bases matching TRBD1. Per germline, CDR1 LNHDA and CDR2 SQIVND (reference sequence). Losses at the gene ends were 1 base for V and 2 bases for J; bases not matched to a gene: 8. This CDR3 contains 17 residues. CDR3 loop: CASSIVLAGTGNQPQHF. Written as DNA, the CDR3 is TGTGCCAGTAGTATAGTACTGGCTGGGACAGGCAATCAGCCCCAGCATTTT.

This clone was seen only a few times. This chain joins TRBV2 and TRBJ2-2, with 14 bases lining up with TRBD2. CDR1 and CDR2 from the germline V gene are SNHLY and FYNNEI. CDR3 length: 15 residues. The J segment lost 6 bases and the V segment lost 4 bases, leaving 1 base of the junction unmatched. The CDR3 sequence: CASSGGLAGAGELFF. CDR3 DNA sequence: TGTGCCAGCAGTGGGGGACTAGCGGGAGCCGGGGAGCTGTTTTTT. Complete variable domain (other parts from reference TRBV2 and TRBJ2-2): EPEVTQTPSHQVTQMGQEVILRCVPISNHLYFYWYRQILGQKVEFLVSFYNNEISEKSEIFDDQFSVERPDGSNFTLKIRSTKLEDSAMYFCASSGGLAGAGELFFGEGSRLTVL.